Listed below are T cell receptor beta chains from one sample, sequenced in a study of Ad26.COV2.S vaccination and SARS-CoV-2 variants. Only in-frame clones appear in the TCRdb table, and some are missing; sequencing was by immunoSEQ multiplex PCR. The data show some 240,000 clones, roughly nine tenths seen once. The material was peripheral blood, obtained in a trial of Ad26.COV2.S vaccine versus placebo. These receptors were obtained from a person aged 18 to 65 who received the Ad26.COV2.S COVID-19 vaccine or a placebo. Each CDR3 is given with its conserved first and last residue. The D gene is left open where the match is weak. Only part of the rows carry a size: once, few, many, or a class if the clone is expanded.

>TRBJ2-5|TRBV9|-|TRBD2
TGTGCCAGCAGCGTAGCTGGCGGGGGTGTCAAAGAGACCCAGTACTTC
CASSVAGGGVKETQYF
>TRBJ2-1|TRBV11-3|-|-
TGTGCCAGCAGCTTAGTGTGGAGCTCCTACAATGAGCAGTTCTTC
CASSLVWSSYNEQFF
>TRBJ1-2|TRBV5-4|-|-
TGTGCCAGCAGCTTGGCGGGGGGGCGGATCTATGGCTACACCTTC
CASSLAGGRIYGYTF
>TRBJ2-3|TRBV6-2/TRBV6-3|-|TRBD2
TGTGCCAGCAGTTACACGGGGGGGCGGAATCCCGCAGATACGCAGTATTTT
CASSYTGGRNPADTQYF
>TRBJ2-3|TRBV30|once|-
TGTGCCTGGAGCAGGGAGCGCACAGATACGCAGTATTTT
CAWSRERTDTQYF
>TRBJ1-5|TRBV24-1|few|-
TGTGCCACCAGTGGTCGGCTCGGGGTTCAGCCCCAGCATTTT
CATSGRLGVQPQHF
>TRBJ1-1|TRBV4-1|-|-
TGCGCCAGCAGCCAAGTTTACGCTAAGGGAACTGAAGCTTTCTTT
CASSQVYAKGTEAFF
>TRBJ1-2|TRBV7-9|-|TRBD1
TGTGCCAGCAGTCCCCCGGGACAGAGTAACTATGGCTACACCTTC
CASSPPGQSNYGYTF
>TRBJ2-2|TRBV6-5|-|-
TGTGCCAGCAGTTACTCAGGGAACGGGGAGCTGTTTTTT
CASSYSGNGELFF
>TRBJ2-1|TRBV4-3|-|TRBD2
TGCGCCAGCAGCCAAGCCCGGGGGGGAACCTACAATGAGCAGTTCTTC
CASSQARGGTYNEQFF
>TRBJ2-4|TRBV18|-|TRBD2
TGTGCCAGCTCACCTGAGAGCGGGGGTGGGGCCAAAAACATTCAGTACTTC
CASSPESGGGAKNIQYF
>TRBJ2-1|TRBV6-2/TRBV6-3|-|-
TGTGCCAGCAGTGCCCGGAAATACAATGAGCAGTTCTTC
CASSARKYNEQFF
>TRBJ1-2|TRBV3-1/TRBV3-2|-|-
TGTGCCAGCAGCCAAGCTCCCGGGACACTCTATGGCTACACCTTC
CASSQAPGTLYGYTF
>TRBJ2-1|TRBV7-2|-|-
TGTGCCAGCAGCTTAGAGGGGCCACCAAGTTACTCCTACAATGAGCAGTTCTTC
CASSLEGPPSYSYNEQFF
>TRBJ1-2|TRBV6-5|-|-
TGTGCCAGCAGTTACAACCCCGACAGTACCGGCTACACCTTC
CASSYNPDSTGYTF
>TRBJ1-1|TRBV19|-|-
TGTGCCAGTACGCCGGTCTCACCGGGCACTGAAGCTTTCTTT
CASTPVSPGTEAFF
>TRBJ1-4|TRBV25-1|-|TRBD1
TGTGCCAGCAGTGAATTCCCTGACAGGGAGGATGAAAAACTGTTTTTT
CASSEFPDREDEKLFF
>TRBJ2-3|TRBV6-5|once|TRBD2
TGTGCCAGCAGTTACGGAGCGGGAGGAGTAGATACGCAGTATTTT
CASSYGAGGVDTQYF
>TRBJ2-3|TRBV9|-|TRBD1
TGTGCCAGCAGCCCTCAGGGGGAAAGCACAGATACGCAGTATTTT
CASSPQGESTDTQYF
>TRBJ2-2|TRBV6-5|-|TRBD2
TGTGCCGGGGGGGACGGCGGGGAGCTGTTTTTT
CAGGDGGELFF
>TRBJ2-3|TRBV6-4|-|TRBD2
TGTGCCAGCAGTGGACTAGCGGGAGGTAGAGATACGCAGTATTTT
CASSGLAGGRDTQYF
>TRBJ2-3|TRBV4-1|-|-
TGCGCCAGCAGCCTAGCGCCGGGAGATAACACAGATACGCAGTATTTT
CASSLAPGDNTDTQYF
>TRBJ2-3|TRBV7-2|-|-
TGTGCCAGCCCCGATCCCCATTTTGGGGCAGATACGCAGTATTTT
CASPDPHFGADTQYF
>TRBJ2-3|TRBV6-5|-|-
TGTGCCAGCAGCCCGACTAAGCGCACAGATACGCAGTATTTT
CASSPTKRTDTQYF
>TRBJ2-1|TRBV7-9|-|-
TGTGCCAGCAGTTGGAGAGGGGCCCAAGACAATGAGCAGTTCTTC
CASSWRGAQDNEQFF
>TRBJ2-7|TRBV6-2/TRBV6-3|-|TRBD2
TGTGCCAGCAGTTACTCGACATTGGCGGGGGGGAGGTCCGAGCAGTACTTC
CASSYSTLAGGRSEQYF
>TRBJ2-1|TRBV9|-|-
TGTGCCAGCAGCGACACAACAGGTGGAAATGAGCAGTTCTTC
CASSDTTGGNEQFF
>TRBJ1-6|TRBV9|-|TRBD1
TGTGCCAGCAGCGTAGAAGGCAGGGGGCATTCACCCCTCCACTTT
CASSVEGRGHSPLHF